Below, 11 T cell receptor beta chains from the same sample are listed, as sequenced in a study of T cell changes during pregnancy in multiple sclerosis. Here immunoSEQ multiplex PCR was the method, and the copy in TCRdb shows in-frame clones only, minus some. The table has around 25,000 clones, around 90% seen once. The material was CD8+ T cells from peripheral blood mononuclear cells, obtained in the third trimester of pregnancy. All receptors derive from a female donor in good health, enrolled as a control in a pregnancy study.

V usage is TRBV5-1 and J usage is TRBJ2-3; TRBD2 matches 10 bases. J gave up 6 bases and V 1 base, and 20 bases lay outside the gene matches. This CDR3 spans 20 amino acids. Germline V gene data show CDR1 as SGHRS and CDR2 as YFSETQ. The CDR3 DNA sequence: TGCGCCAGCAGCTTGCGGTTTGATGGGCGAGCGGGAGGGCCACGGGATACGCAGTATTTT. Its protein is CASSLRFDGRAGGPRDTQYF. The complete variable domain, with remaining parts taken from reference TRBV5-1 and TRBJ2-3, reads KAGVTQTPRYLIKTRGQQVTLSCSPISGHRSVSWYQQTPGQGLQFLFEYFSETQRNKGNFPGRFSGRQFSNSRSEMNVSTLELGDSALYLCASSLRFDGRAGGPRDTQYFGPGTRLTVL.

The chain is built from TRBV29-1 and TRBJ1-1; D is ambiguous. The V end was cut by 4 bases, the J end by 1 base, with 13 bases between. CDR3 length: 14 amino acids. The germline V gene encodes CDR1 SQVTM and CDR2 ANQGSEA. The CDR3 sequence: CSVVGADTNTEAFF. The CDR3, as DNA: TGCAGCGTTGTTGGAGCAGATACGAACACTGAAGCTTTCTTT.

V and J are TRBV6-6 and TRBJ1-1, with D uncertain. The CDR3 contains 14 residues. Deletions cut 0 bases from V and 4 bases from J, with 9 bases between. In germline, CDR1 is MNHNY, CDR2 SVGAGI (reference sequence). CDR3 DNA sequence: TGTGCCAGCAGTTACTCCAGCCGAGGCACTGAAGCTTTCTTT. Translating it yields CASSYSSRGTEAFF.

The genes are TRBV27 and TRBJ1-1, with D unclear. CDR3 length equals 13 residues. The V and J ends lost 7 bases and 0 bases respectively, with 9 bases between them. Per germline, CDR1 MNHEY and CDR2 SMNVEV (reference sequence). The CDR3 here is CASTSYMNTEAFF. In DNA form, the CDR3 reads TGTGCCAGCACCTCTTACATGAACACTGAAGCTTTCTTT.

The CDR3 is CASSERGGGTEAFF. The CDR3 DNA follows: TGTGCCAGCAGTGAGCGGGGTGGTGGCACTGAAGCTTTCTTT. This chain joins TRBV6-1 and TRBJ1-1; no reliable D call. In germline, CDR1 is MNHNS, CDR2 SASEGT. CDR3 length: 14 amino acids. The ends were cut back, 3 bases at V and 4 bases at J, with 12 bases in the middle.

The count of this clone is one. V usage is TRBV28 and J usage is TRBJ2-3, with 10 nucleotides matching TRBD2. Germline V gene lookup returns CDR1 MDHEN and CDR2 SYDVKM. V was clipped by 5 bases and J by 3 bases; unmatched bases: 5. The CDR3 loop spans 15 amino acids. In nucleotides, the CDR3 is TGTGCCAGCAGTCTGCCTAGCGGGAGAACAGATACGCAGTATTTT. Protein sequence: CASSLPSGRTDTQYF.

This clone was counted a single time. CDR3 bases: TGCGCCAGCAGCCAAGGGACAGGTCTCTCCTACGAGCAGTACTTC. Protein product: CASSQGTGLSYEQYF. This chain joins TRBV4-1 and TRBJ2-7, with 7 bases fitting TRBD1. V lost 1 base, J lost 0 bases, and 3 bases stayed unmatched. Germline-derived CDR1 and CDR2 are MGHRA and YSYEKL. CDR3 length equals 15 residues.

The chain employs TRBV5-1 and TRBJ2-4; possible D gene TRBD1, 5 bases. The CDR3 extends over 15 amino acids. Per the germline V gene, CDR1 is SGHRS and CDR2 is YFSETQ. The V gene lost 4 bases and the J gene lost 2 bases, with 13 bases spanning the gap. CDR3 sequence: CASSQPQGTKNIQYF. The DNA of the CDR3 is TGCGCCAGCAGCCAACCCCAGGGAACCAAAAACATTCAGTACTTC.

The J gene is TRBJ1-1, the V gene TRBV19; D perhaps matches TRBD1 (5 bases). Germline V gives CDR1 LNHDA, CDR2 SQIVND (reference sequence). The CDR3 is made up of 15 amino acids. The V gene lost 1 base and the J gene lost 4 bases, with 13 bases spanning the gap. CDR3 DNA: TGTGCCAGTAGTATAGTTGTTTCGGGGGGCACTGAAGCTTTCTTT. Protein sequence: CASSIVVSGGTEAFF. Full variable domain (outside the CDR3, taken from reference TRBV19 and TRBJ1-1): DGGITQSPKYLFRKEGQNVTLSCEQNLNHDAMYWYRQDPGQGLRLIYYSQIVNDFQKGDIAEGYSVSREKKESFPLTVTSAQKNPTAFYLCASSIVVSGGTEAFFGQGTRLTVV.

The rearrangement joins TRBV5-5 to TRBJ1-4; weak D call: TRBD1 (5 bases). Germline V gives CDR1 SGHKS, CDR2 YYEKEE (reference sequence). The CDR3 is made up of 15 amino acids. Trimming left V 5 bases short and J 6 bases short, with 17 bases between. This CDR3 reads CASSRYRDSDEKLFF. The CDR3 nucleotides read TGTGCCAGCAGTCGCTACCGGGACTCAGATGAAAAACTGTTTTTT.

This chain joins TRBV10-3 and TRBJ2-7, with 7 bases aligning to TRBD2. The CDR3 length is 14 residues. Germline values: CDR1 ENHRY, CDR2 SYGVKD. Trimming removed 2 bases from V and 6 bases from J; junction bases left unmatched: 7. The CDR3 here is CAISEVGREGEQYF. The CDR3 nucleotides read TGTGCCATCAGTGAGGTGGGCAGGGAGGGCGAGCAGTACTTC.